These 5 T cell receptor beta chains came from one sample sequenced in a study of shared clonotypes between healthy human individuals. Sequenced by immunoSEQ multiplex PCR; TCRdb stores in-frame clones only, minus some. Of approximately 2,000,000 clones listed, under 95% are singletons. Sequences were obtained from naive CD4+ T cells from PBMCs. Subset described: CD45RA+ positively selected. These receptors were taken from a man between 18 and 29 years old in good health. Some clones in this sample may be carry-over from other donors' samples.

This chain links TRBV7-9 with TRBJ2-5, with TRBD1 matching 9 bases. The trim removed 4 bases at V and 5 bases at J, leaving 8 bases unmatched. CDR1 is SEHNR, CDR2 FQNEAQ, per germline (reference sequence). The CDR3 is 15 residues long. This CDR3 reads CASSSIQGAQETQYF. The CDR3 DNA sequence: TGTGCCAGCAGCTCCATACAGGGGGCCCAGGAGACCCAGTACTTC.

The chain uses TRBV4-2 and TRBJ2-3; 12 bases are shared with TRBD2. CDR1 is LGHNA, CDR2 YNFKEQ, per germline. V was clipped by 3 bases and J by 4 bases; unmatched bases: 8. This CDR3 is built from 17 residues. CDR3 sequence: CASSHELAGGRSDTQYF. In DNA form, the CDR3 reads TGTGCCAGCAGCCATGAACTAGCGGGAGGTCGGTCAGATACGCAGTATTTT.

The table lists this clone with a few counts. The rearrangement uses TRBV19 and TRBJ2-2; D gene uncertain. Germline V CDR1 and CDR2: LNHDA, SQIVND (reference sequence). Deletions cut 5 bases from V and 4 bases from J, with 5 bases between. The CDR3 sequence is 12 residues long. For the CDR3, the DNA is TGTGCCAGTAGTCATACCACCGGGGAGCTGTTTTTT. Translated, it gives CASSHTTGELFF. Supplemented by reference TRBV19 and TRBJ2-2, the full variable domain reads DGGITQSPKYLFRKEGQNVTLSCEQNLNHDAMYWYRQDPGQGLRLIYYSQIVNDFQKGDIAEGYSVSREKKESFPLTVTSAQKNPTAFYLCASSHTTGELFFGEGSRLTVL.

The J gene is TRBJ2-2, the V gene TRBV30, with 8 bases matching TRBD1. The CDR3 has 16 residues. V trimming: 4 bases; J trimming: 4 bases; junction bases outside the gene matches: 11. Germline CDR1 is GTSNPN and CDR2 is SVGIG (reference sequence). The CDR3 DNA is TGTGCCTGGACCCCAGCAGGGGGCGCGGGCACCGGGGAGCTGTTTTTT. Protein product: CAWTPAGGAGTGELFF.

The chain uses TRBV15 and TRBJ2-1, with 7 bases that match TRBD2. The germline V gene encodes CDR1 LNHNV and CDR2 YYDKDF (reference sequence). V lost 0 bases to trimming and J lost 5 bases; unmatched junction nucleotides: 7. This CDR3 is built from 16 residues. The CDR3 loop is CATSRDLADLHNEQFF. The CDR3, as DNA: TGTGCCACCAGCAGAGACCTAGCGGACCTGCACAATGAGCAGTTCTTC.